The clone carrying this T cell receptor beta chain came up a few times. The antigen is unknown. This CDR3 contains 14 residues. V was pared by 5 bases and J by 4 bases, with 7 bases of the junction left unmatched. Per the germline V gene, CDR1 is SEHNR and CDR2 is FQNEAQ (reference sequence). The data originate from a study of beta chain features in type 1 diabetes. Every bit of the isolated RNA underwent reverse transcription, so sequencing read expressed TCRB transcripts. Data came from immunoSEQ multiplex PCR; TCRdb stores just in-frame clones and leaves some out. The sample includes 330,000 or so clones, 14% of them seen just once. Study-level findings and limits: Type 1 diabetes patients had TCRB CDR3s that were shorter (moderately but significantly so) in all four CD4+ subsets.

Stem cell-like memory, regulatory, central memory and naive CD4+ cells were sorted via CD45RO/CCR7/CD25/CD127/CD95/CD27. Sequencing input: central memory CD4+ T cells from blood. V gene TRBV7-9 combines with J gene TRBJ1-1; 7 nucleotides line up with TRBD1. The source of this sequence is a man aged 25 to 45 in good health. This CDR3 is CASSLQQGSTEAFF. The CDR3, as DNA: TGTGCCAGCAGCCTTCAACAGGGGAGCACTGAAGCTTTCTTT.